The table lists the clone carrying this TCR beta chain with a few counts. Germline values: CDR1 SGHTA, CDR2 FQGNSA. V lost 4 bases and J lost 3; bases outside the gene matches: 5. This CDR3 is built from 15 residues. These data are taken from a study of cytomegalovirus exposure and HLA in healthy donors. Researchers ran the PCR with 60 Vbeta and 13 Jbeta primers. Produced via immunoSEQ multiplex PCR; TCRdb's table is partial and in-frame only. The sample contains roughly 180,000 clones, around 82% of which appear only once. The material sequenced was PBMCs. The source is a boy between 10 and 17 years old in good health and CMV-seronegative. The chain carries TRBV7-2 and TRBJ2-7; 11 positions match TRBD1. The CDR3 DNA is TGTGCCAGCAGCTATTCCGGGACAGGGGGCTACGAGCAGTACTTC. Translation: CASSYSGTGGYEQYF.